The source of this T cell receptor (beta chain) is a study of T cells in Graves' hyperthyroidism and ophthalmopathy (dated by TCRdb to about 2019). Some background on the complete study: Peripheral blood was collected at initial diagnosis, before any treatment. Following sampling, methimazole starting at 30 mg daily was given to hyperthyroidism patients, and high-dose intravenous methylprednisolone was given to ophthalmopathy patients. Prospective prediction of ophthalmopathy was tested in an independent validation cohort consisting of fewer than 20 hyperthyroidism patients and around 16 patients who later progressed to ophthalmopathy. The 100 or so discovery patients were randomly split 7:3 into training and test sets. TCR V-J signatures able to tell the groups apart were searched for in a discovery cohort of 90 to 100 patients, of whom more than 40 had Graves' ophthalmopathy and roughly 58 had stable Graves' hyperthyroidism. In about 6 Graves' hyperthyroidism patients, the study also compared T-cell repertoires from thyroid tissue with T-cell repertoires from blood. According to the paper, TCR Vbeta CDR3 sequencing was carried out on some 130 peripheral blood samples, which came from under 50 ophthalmopathy, approximately 72 hyperthyroidism and around 17 progressor patients. What the authors observed across the whole study: During validation, the model predicted progression to ophthalmopathy a median of roughly 7.1 months ahead of onset, with approximately 70% sensitivity and around 73% specificity. In cross-validation, a model built on a 13 V-J signature told ophthalmopathy apart from stable hyperthyroidism with 87.88% sensitivity and 81% to 82% specificity, and in testing the same model reached 80%/75%. Blood samples also contained most of the expanded thyroid clonotypes (frequency above 0.001), which suggests that blood repertoires may reflect thyroid immune responses. No statistical method was used to fix the sample size in advance, and group allocation was not hidden from the investigators.

Amplification of TCR beta CDR3 regions was carried out from RNA transcripts. The TCR CDR3 was subjected to a first round of RT-PCR using the HTBI primer set and the Qiagen OneStep RT-PCR kit. Libraries were constructed in a second round of multiplex PCR, after which size selection and purification were performed. The libraries were sequenced on an Illumina HiSeq2000 using paired-end 100 bp reads. Per the authors' processing: SOAPnuke was used to process the raw data, throwing out any read that contained adapters or uncalled bases, had a mean Phred below 15, or lacked an exact constant-primer or identifier match. High-quality paired reads were merged using COPE v1.2.5, and each unique nucleotide sequence was defined as a clonotype. MiTCR v1.1 was used to align clonotypes to the IMGT TRBV, TRBD and TRBJ reference segments. Only V-J combinations with frequency above 0.0001, covering 99.2% of repertoires, were analysed. The TCS score was defined as the ratio of F50 (clonal expansion) to E x V (chaos), calculated using BLOSUM62-based TCRdist between CDR3 peptides within each V-J. Welch's t-statistics and random forest reduced roughly 500 V-J features to 13, which were used in a naive Bayes classifier (R e1071). TCRdb reran the public reads through fastp at Q25 and MiXCR, keeping productive beta chains. Rows with a matching CDR3 protein are joined into one entry that keeps the most common DNA and genes. These V and J calls originate from TCRdb's pipeline instead of the authors' own analysis. This sample is represented by 350,000 to 450,000 distinct CDR3 sequences; over 11% of them were singletons. The ten most abundant clones make up about 10% of the sample.

Stable Graves' hyperthyroidism was defined as no progression to ophthalmopathy during 18 months of follow-up. Hyperthyroidism patients were newly diagnosed, with disease duration under 2 months, and aged 18 to 65 years. Any patient with an uncontrolled infection, another autoimmune disease, pregnancy or lactation was excluded. Diagnoses relied on clinical symptoms, serum thyroxine and TRAb, thyroid ultrasound and orbital computed tomography. PBMCs were separated from around 9.1 ml of fresh peripheral blood using Ficoll-Paque density gradient centrifugation. Trizol reagent was used to extract total RNA, and RNA quality was then checked on an Agilent 2100 Bioanalyzer. The CDR3 goes from the cysteine to the phenylalanine over 13 residues. Only the CDR3 part of the read is kept: 39 bases, read in frame from the first base. The germline V gene (reference sequence) gives CDR1 as SEHNR and CDR2 as FQNEAQ.

On this clonotype: It lacks a known antigen. Since a much larger clone is just one base distant, this may be a read error.

The material sequenced was blood. The chain links TRBV7-9 with TRBJ1-2; 6 matching bases give a weak D call of TRBD1. The source is a woman aged 60-70 years with Graves' hyperthyroidism. The nucleotide sequence is given as TGTGCCAGCAGCTTTTGGACAGACTATGGCTCCACCTTC. It encodes CASSFWTDYGSTF.